Below are 18 T cell receptor beta chains sequenced from a single sample in a study of blood T cells in healthy people across ages. A second PCR of roughly 7 to 11 cycles used a sample-barcoded 5' primer and a J-beta primer mix. In TCRdb, the 5' RACE reads were re-called with MiXCR into one record per CDR3 protein. The sample holds some 370,000 distinct CDR3 sequences, more than 45% seen once. Material for sequencing was blood. Source of these receptors: a man aged 60 to 75 in good health.

This clonotype was seen more than once but under ten times. The V gene is TRBV12-3 or TRBV12-4, the J gene TRBJ2-5; 10 positions agree with TRBD1. The CDR3 has 15 amino acids. V was pared by 6 bases and J by 5 bases, with 9 bases of the junction left unmatched. In DNA, the CDR3 is TGTGCCAGCAGCCGAAGACAGGGGGCGCGGGAGACCCAGTACTTC. It is translated as CASSRRQGARETQYF.

The J gene is TRBJ1-1, the V gene TRBV20-1; no clear D gene. Trimming removed 3 bases at V and 8 bases at J, with 10 bases between. This CDR3 is 11 amino acids long. CDR1 and CDR2 (germline): DFQATT, SNEGSKA (reference sequence). The CDR3 coding sequence is TGCAGTGCTAGTTTCGCCAGGGAAGCTTTCTTT. Amino acid sequence: CSASFAREAFF.

This clonotype came up many times. The chain employs TRBV29-1 and TRBJ2-7; unclear D gene. V was clipped by 7 bases and J by 2 bases, with 9 bases between them. This CDR3 region has 11 residues. The germline V gene has CDR1 SQVTM and CDR2 ANQGSEA. The CDR3 DNA reads TGCAGCGCCCTCGTCCCCTACGAGCAGTACTTC. This gives the protein CSALVPYEQYF.

This rearrangement joins TRBV11-2 to TRBJ2-3; 8 bases agree with TRBD1. V was clipped by 7 bases and J by 3 bases; unmatched bases: 12. Per the germline V gene, CDR1 is SGHAT and CDR2 is FQNNGV. CDR3 length: 16 residues. The CDR3 nucleotides are TGTGCCAGCACCCTGGACAGGGCCGTTTCTACAGATACGCAGTATTTT. It is translated as CASTLDRAVSTDTQYF.

This chain links TRBV20-1 with TRBJ2-1, with D perhaps matching TRBD1 (6 bases). The CDR3 runs 15 residues. CDR1 DFQATT and CDR2 SNEGSKA come from the germline V gene (reference sequence). V dropped 3 bases and J dropped 5 bases, with 17 bases sitting between them. The CDR3 sequence is CSARSRGWRDNEQFF. CDR3 sequence (DNA): TGCAGTGCTAGGTCTAGGGGGTGGAGAGACAATGAGCAGTTCTTC.

As concerns this clonotype: A much larger clone sits a single nucleotide away, making a read error possible. The chain links TRBV11-3 to TRBJ2-1; possibly TRBD1 for D (6 bases). Germline V lookup: CDR1 SGHNT, CDR2 YENEEA. Trimming removed 3 bases at V and 0 bases at J, with 9 bases between. The CDR3 is made up of 15 amino acids. CDR3 residues: CASSFRDNSYNEQFF. The CDR3 DNA reads TGTGCCAGCAGCTTCCGGGACAACTCCTACAATGAGCAGTTCTTC.

The rearrangement joins TRBV12-3 or TRBV12-4 to TRBJ2-5; 7 bases agree with TRBD1. V gave up 6 bases and J gave up 11 bases; unmatched junction bases: 9. The CDR3 runs to 12 residues. CDR3 coding DNA: TGTGCCAGCAGGGGACAGTCCCATGAGCAGTACTTC. It is translated as CASRGQSHEQYF.

The V gene is TRBV29-1, the J gene TRBJ1-2; the match to TRBD1 covers 11 bases. V trimming: 3 bases; J trimming: 4 bases; junction bases outside the gene matches: 10. Germline values: CDR1 SQVTM, CDR2 ANQGSEA. The CDR3 is made up of 16 amino acids. The CDR3: CSVEGGQGAIGYGYTF. CDR3 in DNA: TGCAGCGTTGAGGGAGGACAGGGGGCAATTGGCTATGGCTACACCTTC. The whole variable domain, remainder taken from reference TRBV29-1 and TRBJ1-2, is SAVISQKPSRDICQRGTSLTIQCQVDSQVTMMFWYRQQPGQSLTLIATANQGSEATYESGFVIDKFPISRPNLTFSTLTVSNMSPEDSSIYLCSVEGGQGAIGYGYTFGSGTRLTVV.

This clonotype has ten or more counts. The V and J genes are TRBV6-2 or TRBV6-3 and TRBJ2-7; the D is unclear. Per germline, CDR1 MNHEY and CDR2 SVGEGT. V was shortened by 2 bases and J by 7 bases, with 6 bases between the two germline ends. The CDR3 extends over 11 amino acids. The CDR3 coding sequence is TGTGCCAGCAGTTACATGGGAGAGCAGTACTTC. It translates to CASSYMGEQYF.

The CDR3 loop reads CASSQDLAGTDTQYF. The DNA of the CDR3 is TGTGCCAGCAGCCAAGATCTAGCGGGCACAGATACGCAGTATTTT. V usage is TRBV4-2 and J usage is TRBJ2-3, with 7 bases matching TRBD2. The CDR3 loop spans 15 amino acids. V lost 0 bases and J lost 1; bases outside the gene matches: 1. Germline values: CDR1 LGHNA, CDR2 YNFKEQ.

The chain links TRBV20-1 to TRBJ1-5; no reliable D call. CDR3 length: 12 amino acids. V dropped 5 bases and J dropped 3 bases, with 8 bases sitting between them. In germline, CDR1 is DFQATT, CDR2 SNEGSKA (reference sequence). CDR3 sequence reads: CSAGGFNQPQHF. DNA for the CDR3: TGCAGTGCTGGAGGATTCAATCAGCCCCAGCATTTT.

This clonotype was recorded a few times. The chain combines TRBV7-8 with TRBJ2-5; 11 bases match TRBD2. CDR3 length: 16 amino acids. V shed 1 base, J shed 5 bases, and the junction held 6 bases outside the gene matches. Germline V lookup: CDR1 SGHVS, CDR2 FQNEAQ. The CDR3 protein is CASSLGPSGGSETQYF. CDR3 in DNA: TGTGCCAGCAGCTTAGGTCCTAGCGGGGGGTCGGAGACCCAGTACTTC.

The chain recombines TRBV10-3 with TRBJ1-5; possibly TRBD1 for D (5 bases). Germline V CDR1 and CDR2: ENHRY, SYGVKD. The ends were cut back, 11 bases at V and 7 bases at J, with 15 bases in the middle. There are 12 residues in the CDR3. The CDR3 reads CAVGELGQPQHF. The CDR3 DNA follows: TGTGCCGTAGGGGAACTGGGCCAGCCCCAGCATTTT.

To note about this clonotype: A much larger clone is a single base away; this may be a read error. The chain joins TRBV7-2 to TRBJ2-5, with D possibly TRBD1 on 6 matching bases. Trimming cost V 6 bases and J 11 bases, with 16 bases left between them. Germline CDR1 is SGHTA and CDR2 is FQGNSA. CDR3 length equals 12 residues. Written as DNA, the CDR3 is TGTGCCAGCAGACAAGGACCAGGGGAGCAGTACTTC. Its translation is CASRQGPGEQYF. Complete variable domain (other parts from reference TRBV7-2 and TRBJ2-5): GAGVSQSPSNKVTEKGKDVELRCDPISGHTALYWYRQSLGQGLEFLIYFQGNSAPDKSGLPSDRFSAERTGGSVSTLTIQRTQQEDSAVYLCASRQGPGEQYFGPGTRLLVL.

This chain connects TRBV3-1 to TRBJ2-1; no clear D gene. The better agreement between TRBJ2-7 and the DNA end casts doubt on the J call. This CDR3 is built from 15 residues. Germline V gene sequence: CDR1 LGHDT, CDR2 YNNKEL (reference sequence). This chain's CDR3 is CASSQDTRAYNEQYF. DNA of the CDR3: TGTGCCAGCAGCCAAGATACCCGAGCCTACAATGAGCAGTACTTC.

The gene calls are TRBV2 and TRBJ2-1; 11 bases match TRBD2. The junction had 14 bases not matched to a gene; V was cut back by 7 bases and J by 9 bases. This CDR3 has 16 residues. CDR1 is SNHLY and CDR2 is FYNNEI in the germline V gene. CDR3 sequence (DNA): TGTGCCAGCAAAGGGCCGACTAGCGGGGCCTCGATTGAGCAGTTCTTC. Translation: CASKGPTSGASIEQFF.

This rearrangement joins TRBV4-1 to TRBJ2-3, with TRBD1 matching 8 bases. CDR1 is MGHRA, CDR2 YSYEKL, per germline. V lost 3 bases to trimming and J lost 4 bases; unmatched junction nucleotides: 6. This CDR3 contains 15 residues. CDR3: CASSHQGARADTQYF. The CDR3 region has the DNA TGCGCCAGCAGCCACCAGGGGGCCCGGGCAGATACGCAGTATTTT.

The table lists this clonotype with a few counts. The chain combines TRBV27 with TRBJ1-6; 8 bases line up with TRBD1. This CDR3 is 19 amino acids long. Trimming cost V 0 bases and J 13 bases; bases outside gene matches: 20. Per germline, CDR1 MNHEY and CDR2 SMNVEV (reference sequence). CDR3 in amino acids: CASSLSTGPQTGEQSPLHF. As DNA, the CDR3 is TGTGCCAGCAGTTTATCGACCGGTCCGCAGACAGGGGAACAGTCTCCCCTCCACTTT.